This T cell receptor beta chain comes out of a study of control samples from healthy donors and cancer patients. Profiling relied on immunoSEQ multiplex PCR, and the TCRdb table lists in-frame clones only, not all of them. Of about 410,000 clones listed, approximately 92% are singletons. The source material was PBMCs. The TCR comes from a man between 35 and 55 years old with head and neck cancer.

The CDR3 nucleotides are TGTGCCGGAGCTAAGACCGCCACAGATACGCAGTATTTT. It translates to CAGAKTATDTQYF. The chain couples TRBV28 to TRBJ2-3; D unresolved. The germline V gene encodes CDR1 MDHEN and CDR2 SYDVKM. The V gene lost 11 bases and the J gene lost 2 bases, with 14 bases spanning the gap. The CDR3 totals 13 residues.